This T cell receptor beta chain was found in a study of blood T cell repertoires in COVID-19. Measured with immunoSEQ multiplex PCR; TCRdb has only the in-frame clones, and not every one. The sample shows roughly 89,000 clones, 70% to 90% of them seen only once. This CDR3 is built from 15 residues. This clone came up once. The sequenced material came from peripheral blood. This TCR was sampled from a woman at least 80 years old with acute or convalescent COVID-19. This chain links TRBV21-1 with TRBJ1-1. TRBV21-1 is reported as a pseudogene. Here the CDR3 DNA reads TGTGCCAGCAGCAAGGGACTTTTAGGGAACACTGAAGCTTTCTTT. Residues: CASSKGLLGNTEAFF.